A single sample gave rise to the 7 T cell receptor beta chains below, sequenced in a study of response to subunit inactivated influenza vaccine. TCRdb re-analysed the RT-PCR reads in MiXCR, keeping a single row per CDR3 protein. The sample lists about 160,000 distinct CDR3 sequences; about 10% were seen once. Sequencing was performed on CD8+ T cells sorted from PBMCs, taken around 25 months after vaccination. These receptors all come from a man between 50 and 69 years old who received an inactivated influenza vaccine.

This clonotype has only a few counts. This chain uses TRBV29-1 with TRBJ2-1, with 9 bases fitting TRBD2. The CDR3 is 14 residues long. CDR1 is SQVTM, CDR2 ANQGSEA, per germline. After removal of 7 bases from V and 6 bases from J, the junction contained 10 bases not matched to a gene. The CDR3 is CSAFRAGGLNEQFF. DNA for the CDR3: TGCAGCGCGTTTAGAGCGGGAGGCCTCAATGAGCAGTTCTTC.

CDR3 DNA: TGTGCCACCTCGCTTGAACTAGCGGGGGGGAATGAGCAGTTCTTC. It translates to CATSLELAGGNEQFF. The chain uses TRBV27 and TRBJ2-1, with TRBD2 identical over 13 bases. CDR1 and CDR2 (germline): MNHEY, SMNVEV (reference sequence). J was trimmed by 7 bases and V by 10 bases; bases with no gene match: 10. This CDR3 has 15 amino acids.

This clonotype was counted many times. DNA of the CDR3: TGTGCCATCAGTGATGGGAGGAACACTGAAGCTTTCTTT. Residues: CAISDGRNTEAFF. This chain links TRBV10-3 with TRBJ1-1; D unclear. V was pared by 3 bases and J by 1 base, with 6 bases between. There are 13 residues in the CDR3. Germline-derived CDR1 and CDR2 are ENHRY and SYGVKD.

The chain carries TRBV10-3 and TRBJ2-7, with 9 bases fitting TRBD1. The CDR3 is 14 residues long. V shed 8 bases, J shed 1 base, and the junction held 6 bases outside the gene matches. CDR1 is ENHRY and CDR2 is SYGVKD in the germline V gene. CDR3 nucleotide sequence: TGTGCCATCGGAGTTGGGACAGGGTCCTACGAGCAGTACTTC. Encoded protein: CAIGVGTGSYEQYF.

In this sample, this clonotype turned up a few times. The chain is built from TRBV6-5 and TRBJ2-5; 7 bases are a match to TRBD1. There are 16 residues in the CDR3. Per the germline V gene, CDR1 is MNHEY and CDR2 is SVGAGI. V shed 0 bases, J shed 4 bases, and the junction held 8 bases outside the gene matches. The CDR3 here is CASSYSGWTGRETQYF. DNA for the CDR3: TGTGCCAGCAGTTACTCTGGGTGGACAGGCAGAGAGACCCAGTACTTC.

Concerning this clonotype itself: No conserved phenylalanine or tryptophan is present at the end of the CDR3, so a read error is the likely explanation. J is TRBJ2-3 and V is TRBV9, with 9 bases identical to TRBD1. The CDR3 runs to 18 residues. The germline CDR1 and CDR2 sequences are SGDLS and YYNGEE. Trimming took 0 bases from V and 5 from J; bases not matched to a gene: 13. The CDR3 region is CASSVVPGQGIVGDTQYI. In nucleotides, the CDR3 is TGTGCCAGCAGCGTAGTCCCGGGACAGGGTATCGTTGGAGATACGCAGTATATT.

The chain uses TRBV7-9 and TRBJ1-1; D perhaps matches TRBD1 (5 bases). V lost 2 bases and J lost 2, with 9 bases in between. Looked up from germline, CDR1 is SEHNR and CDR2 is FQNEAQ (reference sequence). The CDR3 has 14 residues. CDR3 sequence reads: CASSLQGGNTEAFF. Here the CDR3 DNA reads TGTGCCAGCAGCTTACAGGGAGGAAACACTGAAGCTTTCTTT.